This TCR beta chain was sequenced in a study of type 1 regulatory T cells (dated by TCRdb to about 2021). Regarding the research as a whole: The study characterized an in vitro protocol that generated a Tr1-enriched, alloantigen-specific CD4 T cell product named T-allo10. T-allo10 was under clinical evaluation in patients with hematological malignancies receiving allogeneic hematopoietic stem cell transplantation. Broader findings and caveats from the paper: Compared with non-Tr1 cells, Tr1 cells had a narrower TCR repertoire, and the study took this difference to reflect clonal expansion driven by alloantigen.

Including the terminal cysteine and phenylalanine, the CDR3 comprises 13 residues. The read is trimmed to its CDR3 DNA, 39 bases read in frame from base 1. V gives up 0 bases and J gives up 4 bases, and the segment between their germline ends measures 3 bases. Via the germline V gene (reference sequence), CDR1 is SEHNR and CDR2 FQNEAQ. For sequencing, an Illumina MiSeq was employed. The public reads were reprocessed in TCRdb via fastp at Q25 and MiXCR, keeping in-frame beta chains. Identical CDR3 protein sequences are pooled into one entry, listed with their most common genes and DNA. Across this sample there are about 62,000 distinct CDR3 sequences, with approximately 67% seen only once. 1.5% to 2% of the sample is taken by the ten largest. As to this clonotype: It has no known antigen specificity. The sample holds no much larger clone one base away, and base qualities are not on file.

Sequencing was done on a sample of cultured non-Tr1 T cells, either the whole culture or a sorted T cell fraction (not recorded which). Taken with the paper, the label for cell subset or site translates to: non-Tr1 population from the T-allo10 product. The chain is encoded by TRBV7-9 joined to TRBJ1-4, with the D gene uncertain. The receptor was isolated from a human donor in good health. The CDR3 amino acid sequence is: CASSLAGNEKLFF. The DNA sequence follows: TGTGCCAGCAGCTTAGCGGGTAATGAAAAACTGTTTTTT.